The rows below give T cell receptor beta chains drawn from one sample of a study of CD8+ T cells in alopecia areata. Using immunoSEQ multiplex PCR, the repertoire was profiled, and TCRdb retains in-frame clones only, with some absent. The table records about 110,000 clones, approximately 50% of them present only once. The sequencing sample was made of NKG2D-low CD8+ T cells sorted from blood. The source is a human donor with alopecia areata. Both conserved end residues are part of each CDR3. D genes are given only for firm matches. Part of the rows lack a size; the others show once, few, many or a class for expanded clones.

clone_size,j_call,d_call,v_call,cdr3_aa,cdr3_nt
NA,TRBJ1-5,NA,TRBV27,CASSHGNQPQHF,TGTGCCAGCAGCCACGGGAATCAGCCCCAGCATTTT
few,TRBJ1-1,NA,TRBV29-1,CSVSPGTTEAFF,TGCAGCGTTTCCCCCGGGACCACTGAAGCTTTCTTT
NA,TRBJ2-7,NA,TRBV28,CASSIGAGEQYF,TGTGCCAGCAGTATTGGGGCGGGAGAGCAGTACTTC
NA,TRBJ2-1,NA,TRBV4-1,CASSQDSGVPYNEQFF,TGCGCCAGCAGCCAAGATTCGGGAGTCCCCTACAATGAGCAGTTCTTC
NA,TRBJ2-5,NA,TRBV7-8,CASGSVGLGETQYF,TGTGCCAGCGGATCCGTGGGACTCGGAGAGACCCAGTACTTC
NA,TRBJ1-2,NA,TRBV5-1,CASRGQGYGYTF,TGCGCCAGCAGGGGCCAGGGGTATGGCTACACCTTC
NA,TRBJ2-1,TRBD1,TRBV11-2,CASSITGVVYNEQFF,TGTGCCAGCAGCATAACAGGGGTAGTCTACAATGAGCAGTTCTTC
NA,TRBJ2-6,NA,TRBV2,CASRGRVHSGANVLTF,TGTGCCAGCCGTGGACGGGTCCACTCTGGGGCCAACGTCCTGACTTTC
NA,TRBJ2-5,NA,TRBV11-3,CASTLYARAEETQYF,TGTGCCAGCACCCTTTACGCCAGGGCTGAGGAGACCCAGTACTTC
NA,TRBJ1-2,NA,TRBV7-9,CASSLGTGADYGYTF,TGTGCCAGCAGCTTAGGAACGGGGGCGGACTATGGCTACACCTTC
NA,TRBJ2-7,TRBD2,TRBV19,CATESHRGGLEQYF,TGTGCCACGGAAAGTCACCGGGGAGGGTTAGAGCAGTACTTC
NA,TRBJ2-1,TRBD2,TRBV15,CATSRGGTTRDEQFF,TGTGCCACCAGCAGAGGTGGGACTACTAGGGATGAGCAGTTCTTC
NA,TRBJ2-6,NA,TRBV9,CASGPGSWANVLTF,TGTGCCAGCGGACCCGGCTCCTGGGCCAACGTCCTGACTTTC
NA,TRBJ2-2,NA,TRBV27,CASRVGSGELFF,TGTGCCAGCAGGGTGGGATCCGGGGAGCTGTTTTTT
NA,TRBJ2-3,NA,TRBV11-2,CASSLQGGTDTQYF,TGTGCCAGCAGCTTACAGGGCGGAACAGATACGCAGTATTTT
few,TRBJ2-5,NA,TRBV29-1,CSVEGRRYQETQYF,TGCAGCGTTGAAGGGAGACGGTACCAAGAGACCCAGTACTTC
NA,TRBJ2-7,NA,TRBV2,CASSEYQRPYEQYF,TGTGCCAGCAGTGAATACCAGAGACCCTACGAGCAGTACTTC
NA,TRBJ2-1,TRBD2,TRBV11-2,CASSFSRLAGDNEQFF,TGTGCCAGCAGCTTCTCACGGCTAGCGGGAGACAATGAGCAGTTCTTC
NA,TRBJ2-7,TRBD1,TRBV28,CASSLPGQGYEQYF,TGTGCCAGCAGTTTACCGGGACAGGGCTACGAGCAGTACTTC
many,TRBJ2-2,TRBD2,TRBV4-1,CASASQHSGSSTGELFF,TGCGCCAGCGCCTCGCAACATAGCGGGAGTTCCACCGGGGAGCTGTTTTTT
few,TRBJ2-4,NA,TRBV27,CASRDVRGEAKNIQYF,TGTGCCAGCAGAGACGTCAGGGGGGAGGCCAAAAACATTCAGTACTTC
few,TRBJ2-3,NA,TRBV27,CASSFTGKVDTQYF,TGTGCCAGCAGTTTCACAGGAAAGGTAGATACGCAGTATTTT
few,TRBJ1-1,NA,TRBV29-1,CSVGNTEAFF,TGCAGCGTTGGGAACACTGAAGCTTTCTTT
few,TRBJ2-1,TRBD2,TRBV28,CASNGLADNEQFF,TGTGCCAGCAATGGACTAGCGGACAATGAGCAGTTCTTC
NA,TRBJ1-1,NA,TRBV4-1,CASSQSELDGEAFF,TGCGCCAGCAGCCAAAGTGAGCTAGACGGAGAAGCTTTCTTT
few,TRBJ2-1,NA,TRBV9,CASSVSGYYNEQFF,TGTGCCAGCAGTGTAAGCGGATACTACAATGAGCAGTTCTTC
NA,TRBJ2-7,NA,TRBV5-6,CASSSRSQGTYEQYF,TGTGCCAGCAGCTCGAGGAGCCAGGGGACCTACGAGCAGTACTTC
few,TRBJ2-7,NA,TRBV13,CASSLGANPSYEQYF,TGTGCCAGCAGCTTAGGAGCGAACCCCTCCTACGAGCAGTACTTC
NA,TRBJ1-1,TRBD1,TRBV5-6,CASSSDRAEAFF,TGTGCCAGCAGCTCGGACAGGGCTGAAGCTTTCTTT
once,TRBJ2-3,NA,TRBV27,CASNPTGLREDTQYF,TGTGCCAGCAATCCTACAGGGCTACGGGAGGATACGCAGTATTTT
few,TRBJ2-6,NA,TRBV6-5,CASSYPGANVLTF,TGTGCCAGCAGTTACCCTGGGGCCAACGTCCTGACTTTC
NA,TRBJ2-1,NA,TRBV5-1,CASSPALPDEQFF,TGCGCCAGCAGCCCCGCACTTCCCGATGAGCAGTTCTTC
NA,TRBJ2-3,NA,TRBV25-1,CAVHPGAGGTTDTQYF,TGTGCCGTTCATCCAGGGGCAGGAGGAACCACAGATACGCAGTATTTT
NA,TRBJ2-1,NA,TRBV20-1,CSAPSYNEQFF,TGCAGTGCCCCCTCCTACAATGAGCAGTTCTTC
NA,TRBJ2-7,NA,TRBV5-1,CASSLTDPYVDSEQYF,TGCGCCAGCAGCTTGACGGACCCCTATGTTGATAGCGAGCAGTACTTC
few,TRBJ2-1,NA,TRBV7-9,CASSKINNEQFF,TGTGCCAGCAGCAAAATAAACAATGAGCAGTTCTTC
NA,TRBJ1-1,TRBD1,TRBV9,CASSVGGTGGFTEAFF,TGTGCCAGCAGCGTAGGCGGGACAGGGGGTTTCACTGAAGCTTTCTTT
once,TRBJ2-5,TRBD1,TRBV9,CASSAQTGVGETQYF,TGTGCCAGCAGCGCGCAGACAGGGGTTGGAGAGACCCAGTACTTC
few,TRBJ2-1,NA,TRBV19,CASSSRVYNEQFF,TGTGCCAGTAGTTCAAGGGTATACAATGAGCAGTTCTTC
NA,TRBJ1-5,NA,TRBV7-8,CASSLVGQRRVQPQHF,TGTGCCAGCAGCTTAGTAGGGCAGCGAAGGGTTCAGCCCCAGCATTTT
few,TRBJ2-1,NA,TRBV10-3,CAISRDEGDEQFF,TGTGCCATCAGCCGGGACGAGGGGGATGAGCAGTTCTTC